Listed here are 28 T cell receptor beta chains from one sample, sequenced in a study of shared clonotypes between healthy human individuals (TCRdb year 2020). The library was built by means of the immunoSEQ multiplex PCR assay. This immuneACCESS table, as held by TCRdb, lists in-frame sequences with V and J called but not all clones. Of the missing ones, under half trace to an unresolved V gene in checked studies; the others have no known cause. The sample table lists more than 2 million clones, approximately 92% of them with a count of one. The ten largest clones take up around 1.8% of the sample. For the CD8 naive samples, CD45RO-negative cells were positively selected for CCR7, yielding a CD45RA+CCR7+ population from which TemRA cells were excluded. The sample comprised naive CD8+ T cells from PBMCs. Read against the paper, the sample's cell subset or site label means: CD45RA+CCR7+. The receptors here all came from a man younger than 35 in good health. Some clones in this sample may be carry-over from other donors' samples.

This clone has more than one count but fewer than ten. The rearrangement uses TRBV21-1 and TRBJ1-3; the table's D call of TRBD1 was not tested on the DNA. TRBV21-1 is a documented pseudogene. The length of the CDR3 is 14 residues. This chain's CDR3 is CASFGTGDGNTIYF. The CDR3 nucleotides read TGTGCCAGCTTCGGGACAGGGGATGGAAACACCATATATTTT.

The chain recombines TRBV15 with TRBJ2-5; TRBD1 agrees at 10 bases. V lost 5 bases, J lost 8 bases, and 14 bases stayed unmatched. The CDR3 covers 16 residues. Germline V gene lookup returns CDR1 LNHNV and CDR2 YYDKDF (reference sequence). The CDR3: CATSEARDRGSFTQYF. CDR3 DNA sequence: TGTGCCACCAGCGAAGCCCGGGACAGGGGAAGTTTTACCCAGTACTTC.

CDR3 in DNA: TGTGCCAGCAGCGTAGCCCCCAGGGTAGTTGACGAGCAGTACTTC. It encodes CASSVAPRVVDEQYF. The V call is TRBV9, the J call TRBJ2-7, with a weak D call TRBD1 (5 bases). CDR1 and CDR2 from the germline V gene are SGDLS and YYNGEE. V shed 0 bases and J shed 5 bases, with 15 bases lying between them. The CDR3 runs 15 residues.

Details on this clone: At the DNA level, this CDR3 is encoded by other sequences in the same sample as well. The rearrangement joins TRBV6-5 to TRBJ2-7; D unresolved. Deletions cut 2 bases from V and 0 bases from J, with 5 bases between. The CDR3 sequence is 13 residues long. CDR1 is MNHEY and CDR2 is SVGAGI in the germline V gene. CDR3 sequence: CASSYDSSYEQYF. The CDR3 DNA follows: TGTGCCAGCAGTTACGATAGCTCCTACGAGCAGTACTTC.

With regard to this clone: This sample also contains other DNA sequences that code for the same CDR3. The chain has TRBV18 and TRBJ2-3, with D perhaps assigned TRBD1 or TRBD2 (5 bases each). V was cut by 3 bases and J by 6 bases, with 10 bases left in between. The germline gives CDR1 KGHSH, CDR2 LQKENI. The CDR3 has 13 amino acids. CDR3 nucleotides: TGTGCCAGCTCACCGAGGGACGAGGATACGCAGTATTTT. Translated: CASSPRDEDTQYF.

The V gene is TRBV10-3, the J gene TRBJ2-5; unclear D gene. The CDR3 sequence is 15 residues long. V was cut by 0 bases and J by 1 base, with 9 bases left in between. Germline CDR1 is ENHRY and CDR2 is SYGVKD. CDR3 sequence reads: CAISESRTLQETQYF. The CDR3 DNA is TGTGCCATCAGTGAGTCTCGGACCCTCCAAGAGACCCAGTACTTC.

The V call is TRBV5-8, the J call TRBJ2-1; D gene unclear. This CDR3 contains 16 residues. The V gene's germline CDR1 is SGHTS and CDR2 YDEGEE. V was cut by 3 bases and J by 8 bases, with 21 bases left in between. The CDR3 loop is CASSYQDPYVRDEQFF. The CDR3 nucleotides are TGTGCCAGCAGCTATCAAGATCCCTACGTTAGGGATGAGCAGTTCTTC.

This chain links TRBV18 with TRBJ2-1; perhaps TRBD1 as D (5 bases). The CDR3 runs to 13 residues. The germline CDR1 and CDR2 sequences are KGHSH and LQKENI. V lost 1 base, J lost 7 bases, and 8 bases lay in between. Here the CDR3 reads CASSPQDKNEQFF. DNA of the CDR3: TGTGCCAGCTCACCACAGGACAAAAATGAGCAGTTCTTC.

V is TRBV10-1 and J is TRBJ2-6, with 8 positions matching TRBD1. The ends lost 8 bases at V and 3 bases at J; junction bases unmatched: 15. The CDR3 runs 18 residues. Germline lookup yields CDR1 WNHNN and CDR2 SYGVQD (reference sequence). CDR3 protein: CASDYLDRDCLGANVLTF. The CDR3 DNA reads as TGCGCCAGCGACTATTTGGACAGGGATTGTCTTGGGGCCAACGTCCTGACTTTC.

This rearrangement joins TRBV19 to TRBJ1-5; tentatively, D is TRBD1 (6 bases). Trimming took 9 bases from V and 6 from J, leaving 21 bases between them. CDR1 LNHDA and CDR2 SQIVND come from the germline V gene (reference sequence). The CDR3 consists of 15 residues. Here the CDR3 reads CASTETGGRGQPQHF. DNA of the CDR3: TGTGCCAGCACGGAGACGGGGGGCAGAGGTCAGCCCCAGCATTTT.

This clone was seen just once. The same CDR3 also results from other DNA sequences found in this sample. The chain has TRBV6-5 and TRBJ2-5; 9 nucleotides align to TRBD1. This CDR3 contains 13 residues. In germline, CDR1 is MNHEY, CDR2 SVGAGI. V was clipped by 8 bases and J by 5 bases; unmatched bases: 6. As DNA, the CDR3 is TGTGCCAGCTTGGGGACAGGGTTGGAGACCCAGTACTTC. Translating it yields CASLGTGLETQYF.

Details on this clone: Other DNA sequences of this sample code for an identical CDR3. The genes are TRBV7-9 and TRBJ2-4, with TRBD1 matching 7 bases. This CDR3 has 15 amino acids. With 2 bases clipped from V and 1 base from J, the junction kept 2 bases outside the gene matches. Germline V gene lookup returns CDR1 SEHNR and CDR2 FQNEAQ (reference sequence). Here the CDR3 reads CASSLTGVAKNIQYF. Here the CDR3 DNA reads TGTGCCAGCAGCTTAACAGGGGTGGCCAAAAACATTCAGTACTTC. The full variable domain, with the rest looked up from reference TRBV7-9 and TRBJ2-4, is DTGVSQNPRHKITKRGQNVTFRCDPISEHNRLYWYRQTLGQGPEFLTYFQNEAQLEKSRLLSDRFSAERPKGSFSTLEIQRTEQGDSAMYLCASSLTGVAKNIQYFGAGTRLSVL.

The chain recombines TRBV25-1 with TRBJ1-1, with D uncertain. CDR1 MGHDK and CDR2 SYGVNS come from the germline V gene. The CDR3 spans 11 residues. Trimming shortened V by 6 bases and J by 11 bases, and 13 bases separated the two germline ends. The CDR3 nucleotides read TGTGCCAGCAGAGACGCCTTTTATGCTTTCTTT. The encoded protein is CASRDAFYAFF.

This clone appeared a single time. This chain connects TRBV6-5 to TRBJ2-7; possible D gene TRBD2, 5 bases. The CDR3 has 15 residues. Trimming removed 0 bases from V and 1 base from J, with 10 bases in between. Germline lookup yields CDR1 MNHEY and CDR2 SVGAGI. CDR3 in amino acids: CASSYSGLRSYEQYF. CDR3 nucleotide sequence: TGTGCCAGCAGTTACTCCGGACTTCGATCCTACGAGCAGTACTTC.

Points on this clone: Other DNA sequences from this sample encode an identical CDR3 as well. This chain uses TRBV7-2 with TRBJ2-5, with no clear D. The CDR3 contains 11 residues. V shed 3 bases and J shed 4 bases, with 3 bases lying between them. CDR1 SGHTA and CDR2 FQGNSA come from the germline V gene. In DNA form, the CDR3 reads TGTGCCAGCAGCTTTGGAGAGACCCAGTACTTC. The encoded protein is CASSFGETQYF.

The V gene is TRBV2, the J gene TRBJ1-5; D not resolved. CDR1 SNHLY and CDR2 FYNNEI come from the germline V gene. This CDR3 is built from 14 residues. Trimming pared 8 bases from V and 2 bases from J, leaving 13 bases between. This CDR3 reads CASREVRGNQPQHF. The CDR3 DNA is TGTGCCAGCCGCGAGGTAAGAGGCAATCAGCCCCAGCATTTT.

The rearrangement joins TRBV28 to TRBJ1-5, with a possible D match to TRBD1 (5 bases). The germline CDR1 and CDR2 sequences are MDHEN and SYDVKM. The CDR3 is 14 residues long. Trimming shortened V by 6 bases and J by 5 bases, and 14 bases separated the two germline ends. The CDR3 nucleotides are TGTGCCAGCAGACCAAACCAGGGTTATCAGCCCCAGCATTTT. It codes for CASRPNQGYQPQHF.

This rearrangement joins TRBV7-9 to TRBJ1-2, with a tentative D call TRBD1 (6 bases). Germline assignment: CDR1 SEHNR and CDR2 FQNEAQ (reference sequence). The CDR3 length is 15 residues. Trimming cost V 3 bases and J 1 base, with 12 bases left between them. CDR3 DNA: TGTGCCAGCAGCTTGGACGGGGGCCTTAACTATGGCTACACCTTC. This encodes CASSLDGGLNYGYTF. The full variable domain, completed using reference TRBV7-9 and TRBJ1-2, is DTGVSQNPRHKITKRGQNVTFRCDPISEHNRLYWYRQTLGQGPEFLTYFQNEAQLEKSRLLSDRFSAERPKGSFSTLEIQRTEQGDSAMYLCASSLDGGLNYGYTFGSGTRLTVV.

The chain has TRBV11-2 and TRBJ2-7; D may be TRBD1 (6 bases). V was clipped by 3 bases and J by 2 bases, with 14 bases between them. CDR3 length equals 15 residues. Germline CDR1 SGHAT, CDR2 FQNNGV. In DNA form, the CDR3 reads TGTGCCAGCAGCTTCCCCGGGACAAACACCTACGAGCAGTACTTC. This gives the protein CASSFPGTNTYEQYF.

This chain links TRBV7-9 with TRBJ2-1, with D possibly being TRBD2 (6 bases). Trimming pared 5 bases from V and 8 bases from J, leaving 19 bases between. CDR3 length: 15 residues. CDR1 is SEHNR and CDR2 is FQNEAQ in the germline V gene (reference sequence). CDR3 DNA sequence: TGTGCCAGCAGCGGGGGACTCCCGGGGGACGATGAGCAGTTCTTC. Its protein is CASSGGLPGDDEQFF.

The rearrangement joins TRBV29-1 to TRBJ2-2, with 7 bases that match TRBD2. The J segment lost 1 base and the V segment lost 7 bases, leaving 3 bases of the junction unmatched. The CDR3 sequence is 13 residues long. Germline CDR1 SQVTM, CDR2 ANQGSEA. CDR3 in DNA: TGCAGCGGACGGACTAGGAACACCGGGGAGCTGTTTTTT. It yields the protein CSGRTRNTGELFF.

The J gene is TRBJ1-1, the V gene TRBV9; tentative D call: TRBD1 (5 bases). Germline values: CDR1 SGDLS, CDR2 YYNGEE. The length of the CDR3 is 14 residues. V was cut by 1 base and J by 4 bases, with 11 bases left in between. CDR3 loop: CASSVTGQGTEAFF. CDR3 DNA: TGTGCCAGCAGCGTAACGGGGCAGGGCACTGAAGCTTTCTTT.

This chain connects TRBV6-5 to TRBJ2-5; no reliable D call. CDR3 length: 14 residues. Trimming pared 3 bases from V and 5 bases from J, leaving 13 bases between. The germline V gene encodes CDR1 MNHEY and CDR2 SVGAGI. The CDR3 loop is CASSYQASGETQYF. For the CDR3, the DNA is TGTGCCAGCAGTTATCAGGCATCCGGGGAGACCCAGTACTTC.

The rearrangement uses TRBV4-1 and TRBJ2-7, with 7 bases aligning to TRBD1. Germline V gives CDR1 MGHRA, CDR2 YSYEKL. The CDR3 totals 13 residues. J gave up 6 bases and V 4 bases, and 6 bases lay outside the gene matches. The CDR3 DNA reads TGCGCCAGCAGCCCCTCCCAGGGGGTCGAGCAGTACTTC. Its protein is CASSPSQGVEQYF.

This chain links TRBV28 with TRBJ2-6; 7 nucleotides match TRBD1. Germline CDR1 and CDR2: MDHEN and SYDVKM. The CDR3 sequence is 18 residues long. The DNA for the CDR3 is TGTGCGCTTCAAGTTTACAGGGGATTGGACTCTGGGGCCAACGTCCTGACTTTC. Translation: CALQVYRGLDSGANVLTF.

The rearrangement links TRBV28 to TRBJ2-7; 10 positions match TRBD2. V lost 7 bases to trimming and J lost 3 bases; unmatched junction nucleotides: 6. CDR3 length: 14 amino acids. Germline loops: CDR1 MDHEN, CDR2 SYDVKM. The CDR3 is CASTAGTSVYEQYF. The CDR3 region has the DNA TGTGCCAGCACCGCCGGGACTAGCGTCTACGAGCAGTACTTC.

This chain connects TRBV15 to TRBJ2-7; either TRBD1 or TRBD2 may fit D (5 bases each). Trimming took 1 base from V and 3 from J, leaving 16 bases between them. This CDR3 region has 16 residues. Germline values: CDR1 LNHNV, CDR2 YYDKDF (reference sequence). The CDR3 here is CATSRAGPPDVYEQYF. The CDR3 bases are TGTGCCACCAGCAGAGCGGGACCCCCGGATGTCTACGAGCAGTACTTC.

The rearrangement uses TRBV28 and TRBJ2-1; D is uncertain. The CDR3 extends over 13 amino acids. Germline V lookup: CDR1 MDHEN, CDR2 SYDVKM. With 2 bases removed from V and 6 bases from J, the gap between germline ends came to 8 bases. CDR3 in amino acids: CASSLEPGNEQFF. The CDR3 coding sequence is TGTGCCAGCAGTTTAGAGCCCGGCAATGAGCAGTTCTTC.